This is a list of T cell receptor beta chains from one sample in a study of shared clonotypes between healthy human individuals. TCRdb's copy holds only in-frame clones and misses some; the assay was immunoSEQ multiplex PCR. The profile shows approximately 1,500,000 clones, about 98% of them singletons. Material for sequencing was naive CD4+ T cells sorted from blood. Receptor source: a man aged 25 to 40 in good health. Each CDR3 is given with its conserved first and last residue.

v_call: TRBV10-3
j_call: TRBJ1-1
cdr3_aa: CAISESRGITEAFF

v_call: TRBV20-1
j_call: TRBJ2-1
cdr3_aa: CSVQGGRFF

v_call: TRBV28
j_call: TRBJ2-7
cdr3_aa: CASTTRKQGGYEQYF

v_call: TRBV11-2
j_call: TRBJ2-2
cdr3_aa: CASSHGADGTGELFF

v_call: TRBV21-1
j_call: TRBJ1-5
cdr3_aa: CASSKGGPGGISPPQHF

v_call: TRBV5-1
j_call: TRBJ2-1
cdr3_aa: CASSLAAGPADYNEQFF

v_call: TRBV5-4
j_call: TRBJ2-7
cdr3_aa: CASSPGGDRTYEQYF

v_call: TRBV5-1
j_call: TRBJ2-2
cdr3_aa: CASRDSGSGDTGELFF

v_call: TRBV19
j_call: TRBJ1-5
cdr3_aa: CASKHPLSNQPQHF

v_call: TRBV19
j_call: TRBJ1-5
cdr3_aa: CASTGTGGPYQPQHF

v_call: TRBV19
j_call: TRBJ1-1
cdr3_aa: CASSQIGTGQTAFF

v_call: TRBV4-3
j_call: TRBJ1-2
cdr3_aa: CASSHKQGSGGYTF

v_call: TRBV6-1
j_call: TRBJ2-3
cdr3_aa: CASSEWGTGSFAQYF

v_call: TRBV7-9
j_call: TRBJ2-5
cdr3_aa: CASSLVLAGDETQYF

v_call: TRBV4-3
j_call: TRBJ2-7
cdr3_aa: CASSQDPRGSYEQYF

v_call: TRBV7-3
j_call: TRBJ2-7
cdr3_aa: CASSRDMWGEQYF

v_call: TRBV6-5
j_call: TRBJ1-1
cdr3_aa: CASSYRGPGDTEAFF

v_call: TRBV7-3
j_call: TRBJ2-7
cdr3_aa: CASSLTQGPYEQYF

v_call: TRBV9
j_call: TRBJ2-3
cdr3_aa: CASSVGGGLEYF

v_call: TRBV18
j_call: TRBJ1-5
cdr3_aa: CASSPQGGGSNQPQHF

v_call: TRBV4-3
j_call: TRBJ1-5
cdr3_aa: CASSQDVVPPNQPQHF

v_call: TRBV5-1
j_call: TRBJ2-5
cdr3_aa: CASSQPDRDNGETQYF

v_call: TRBV6-4
j_call: TRBJ2-3
cdr3_aa: CASTLSGRVSDTQYF

v_call: TRBV18
j_call: TRBJ2-5
cdr3_aa: CASSPPLGETQYF

v_call: TRBV28
j_call: TRBJ2-3
cdr3_aa: CASSEVADTQYF

v_call: TRBV19
j_call: TRBJ2-3
cdr3_aa: CASSTVGSGAATDTQYF

v_call: TRBV19
j_call: TRBJ2-3
cdr3_aa: CASRDLAGAADTQYF

v_call: TRBV5-4
j_call: TRBJ1-1
cdr3_aa: CASSRGQGGNTEAFF

v_call: TRBV2
j_call: TRBJ1-4
cdr3_aa: CANTGTGSTNEKLFF

v_call: TRBV28
j_call: TRBJ1-3
cdr3_aa: CASTPPGRGGNTIYF

v_call: TRBV11-3
j_call: TRBJ2-2
cdr3_aa: CASRPRTSGFTGELFF

v_call: TRBV5-1
j_call: TRBJ2-6
cdr3_aa: CASSLAWQQTSGANVLTF

v_call: TRBV7-6
j_call: TRBJ2-3
cdr3_aa: CASSLRVGLAGSTASTDTQYF

v_call: TRBV4-3
j_call: TRBJ2-3
cdr3_aa: CASSQSALQTGLVMGTQYF

v_call: TRBV19
j_call: TRBJ1-2
cdr3_aa: CASSIAFLGTYGYTF

v_call: TRBV28
j_call: TRBJ1-2
cdr3_aa: CASSFRGGNYGYTF

v_call: TRBV20-1
j_call: TRBJ2-7
cdr3_aa: CSARDRGEQYF

v_call: TRBV19
j_call: TRBJ2-5
cdr3_aa: CASSIHGGRGQETQYF

v_call: TRBV27
j_call: TRBJ2-7
cdr3_aa: CASSIQGPYEQYF

v_call: TRBV13
j_call: TRBJ2-7
cdr3_aa: CASSFFLGRSYEQYF

v_call: TRBV7-9
j_call: TRBJ1-2
cdr3_aa: CASSLEWSRAAYGYTF

v_call: TRBV18
j_call: TRBJ2-1
cdr3_aa: CASSRGQGWTNNEQFF

v_call: TRBV15
j_call: TRBJ2-3
cdr3_aa: CATSRKTGSVRPDTQYF

v_call: TRBV11-2
j_call: TRBJ2-7
cdr3_aa: CASSSGTGNYEQYF

v_call: TRBV2
j_call: TRBJ2-7
cdr3_aa: CASSEWDRASNEQYF

v_call: TRBV7-2
j_call: TRBJ2-5
cdr3_aa: CASSSQGVPDRWETQYF

v_call: TRBV5-8
j_call: TRBJ1-2
cdr3_aa: CASSLEDVYGYTF

v_call: TRBV6-1
j_call: TRBJ1-1
cdr3_aa: CASSDGMNTEAFF

v_call: TRBV6-1
j_call: TRBJ1-2
cdr3_aa: CASRETGLDGYTF

v_call: TRBV10-3
j_call: TRBJ2-7
cdr3_aa: CAISLHRTSGKSEQYF

v_call: TRBV28
j_call: TRBJ2-7
cdr3_aa: CASSLPGTGDYEQYF

v_call: TRBV28
j_call: TRBJ1-4
cdr3_aa: CASSQSNTNEKLFF

v_call: TRBV2
j_call: TRBJ2-3
cdr3_aa: CASKLWTDGADTQYF